A selection of T cell receptor beta chains follows, all from one sample in a study of graft-versus-host responses after intestinal transplantation. Sequenced by immunoSEQ multiplex PCR; TCRdb stores in-frame clones only, minus some. The sample has 110,000 to 150,000 clones, approximately 91% seen once. No antigen has been assigned to these receptors. The sequencing used unstimulated CD4+ T cells sorted from spleen or lymph node cells, collected before intestinal transplant. The receptors here all came from a human donor who received an intestinal transplant. Both conserved end residues are part of each CDR3. The D gene is left open where the match is weak. The size of a clone is reported for some rows only, either as once, few or many, or as a class for expanded clones.

CDR3 protein | CDR3 DNA | J gene | clone size | V gene | CDR3 length | D gene
CASSSWSVGLAGNTGELFF | TGTGCCAGCAGCTCCTGGAGCGTGGGACTAGCTGGAAACACCGGGGAGCTGTTTTTT | TRBJ2-2 | NA | TRBV7-8 | 19 | TRBD2
CASSSGLLSSGANVLTF | TGTGCCAGCAGTTCTGGACTGTTAAGCTCTGGGGCCAACGTCCTGACTTTC | TRBJ2-6 | NA | TRBV7-2 | 17 | NA
CASSLGLRGTDTQYF | TGCGCCAGCAGCTTGGGATTACGGGGGACAGATACGCAGTATTTT | TRBJ2-3 | NA | TRBV5-1 | 15 | NA
CASSPPGQESYEQYF | TGTGCCAGCAGCCCTCCGGGACAGGAGTCCTACGAGCAGTACTTC | TRBJ2-7 | NA | TRBV5-4 | 15 | TRBD1
CASSPNYIKPQHF | TGTGCCAGCAGCCCTAACTATATCAAGCCCCAGCATTTT | TRBJ1-5 | NA | TRBV5-8 | 13 | NA
CASSHTTGVSTDTQYF | TGTGCCAGCAGCCATACAACGGGGGTGAGCACAGATACGCAGTATTTT | TRBJ2-3 | NA | TRBV5-6 | 16 | NA
CASSFGTTTYEQYF | TGTGCCAGCAGCTTCGGGACAACTACCTACGAGCAGTACTTC | TRBJ2-7 | NA | TRBV27 | 14 | NA
CASSIERTEPRQYF | TGTGCCAGTAGTATAGAGCGGACGGAGCCTAGGCAGTACTTC | TRBJ2-7 | NA | TRBV19 | 14 | NA
CASSFGGPGNYGYTF | TGTGCCAGCAGCTTTGGGGGGCCCGGGAACTATGGCTACACCTTC | TRBJ1-2 | NA | TRBV7-8 | 15 | NA
CASRKTGNTEAFF | TGTGCCAGCAGGAAGACAGGGAACACTGAAGCTTTCTTT | TRBJ1-1 | NA | TRBV6-1 | 13 | NA
CASSFRGANTEAFF | TGTGCCAGCAGTTTTAGGGGGGCGAACACTGAAGCTTTCTTT | TRBJ1-1 | NA | TRBV28 | 14 | NA
CASSSRLAPDGEQFF | TGTGCCAGCAGTTCACGACTAGCACCGGACGGTGAGCAGTTCTTC | TRBJ2-1 | once | TRBV6-5 | 15 | TRBD2
CASSRGVGINTGELFF | TGTGCCAGCAGCCGCGGGGTAGGAATCAACACCGGGGAGCTGTTTTTT | TRBJ2-2 | NA | TRBV14 | 16 | NA
CSYSDQEAQYF | TGCAGTTATAGCGACCAAGAGGCCCAGTACTTC | TRBJ2-5 | NA | TRBV20-1 | 11 | NA
CASSLAGTRPYNEQFF | TGCGCCAGCAGCTTGGCTGGGACAAGGCCTTACAATGAGCAGTTCTTC | TRBJ2-1 | NA | TRBV5-1 | 16 | NA
CASSLSGPQGSIQYF | TGTGCCAGCAGCTTATCGGGGCCCCAGGGTAGCATTCAGTACTTC | TRBJ2-4 | NA | TRBV7-3 | 15 | NA